Each of the 18 T cell receptor beta chains below was sequenced from the same sample in a study of cytomegalovirus exposure and HLA in healthy donors. The study ran its PCR with 60 Vbeta and 13 Jbeta primers. Only in-frame clones appear in the TCRdb table, and some are missing; sequencing was by immunoSEQ multiplex PCR. The repertoire holds some 110,000 clones, roughly 13% seen once, with around 15% in the top ten. Material for sequencing was PBMCs. The receptors originated from a man between 40 and 49 years old in good health and CMV-seropositive.

The chain employs TRBV9 and TRBJ2-3; no clear D gene. There are 16 residues in the CDR3. Looked up from germline, CDR1 is SGDLS and CDR2 is YYNGEE. The V end lost 1 base, the J end lost 4 bases, and 16 bases lay between the germline ends. The CDR3 nucleotides read TGTGCCAGCAGCGTAATGACACTCTCCCCCCCAGATACGCAGTATTTT. It codes for CASSVMTLSPPDTQYF.

V usage is TRBV11-2 and J usage is TRBJ1-1; possible D gene TRBD1, 6 bases. Germline CDR1 is SGHAT and CDR2 is FQNNGV. The V end lost 5 bases, the J end lost 0 bases, and 13 bases lay between the germline ends. The CDR3 is made up of 15 amino acids. This CDR3 is CASSLRGQMNTEAFF. DNA of the CDR3: TGTGCCAGCAGCCTTCGAGGACAGATGAACACTGAAGCTTTCTTT.

This clone turned up a few times. This chain connects TRBV7-8 to TRBJ2-1; 13 bases line up with TRBD2. Trimming at V came to 1 base and at J to 2 bases, leaving 5 bases not matched to a gene. Germline V gene data show CDR1 as SGHVS and CDR2 as FQNEAQ. CDR3 length equals 18 residues. CDR3 sequence: CASSLGPGLAGPYNEQFF. The CDR3 DNA reads as TGTGCCAGCAGCTTAGGACCGGGACTAGCGGGGCCCTACAATGAGCAGTTCTTC.

This clone was seen more than once but under ten times. Other DNA sequences in the sample encode the same CDR3. This chain connects TRBV5-1 to TRBJ2-5, with a possible D match to TRBD2 (6 bases). V was trimmed by 0 bases and J by 3 bases, leaving 9 bases between them. Germline V gives CDR1 SGHRS, CDR2 YFSETQ. The CDR3 totals 14 residues. In DNA form, the CDR3 reads TGCGCCAGCAGCTTGGTGGGGGGAGAAGAGACCCAGTACTTC. It translates to CASSLVGGEETQYF. Supplemented by reference TRBV5-1 and TRBJ2-5, the full variable domain reads KAGVTQTPRYLIKTRGQQVTLSCSPISGHRSVSWYQQTPGQGLQFLFEYFSETQRNKGNFPGRFSGRQFSNSRSEMNVSTLELGDSALYLCASSLVGGEETQYFGPGTRLLVL.

This clone was recorded a few times. The chain recombines TRBV2 with TRBJ2-7; a weak D match, TRBD2 (6 bases). The CDR3 runs to 12 residues. Trimming removed 11 bases from V and 3 bases from J, with 14 bases in between. Per the germline V gene, CDR1 is SNHLY and CDR2 is FYNNEI. The CDR3 reads CAGRGLGYEQYF. The CDR3 bases are TGTGCCGGAAGGGGACTGGGCTACGAGCAGTACTTC.

This clone was picked up a small number of times. The chain recombines TRBV7-2 with TRBJ2-7, with 9 bases identical to TRBD1. Trimming removed 7 bases from V and 0 bases from J; junction bases left unmatched: 10. The CDR3 extends over 16 amino acids. Germline CDR1 is SGHTA and CDR2 is FQGNSA. The CDR3 region has the DNA TGTGCCAGCAACGAGCCGGGACAGGGCTCCTCCTACGAGCAGTACTTC. It encodes CASNEPGQGSSYEQYF.

This clone showed up just a few times. The rearrangement links TRBV4-3 to TRBJ1-4; D unresolved. The CDR3 contains 18 residues. Germline V gene data show CDR1 as LGHNA and CDR2 as YSLEER. Trimming shortened V by 0 bases and J by 0 bases, and 14 bases separated the two germline ends. The CDR3 is CASSQEPPYSATNEKLFF. DNA for the CDR3: TGCGCCAGCAGCCAAGAGCCCCCTTACAGTGCAACTAATGAAAAACTGTTTTTT.

This clone was counted only a few times. The V and J genes are TRBV6-1 and TRBJ1-2; a possible D gene is TRBD1 (5 bases). This CDR3 is 15 amino acids long. Deletions cut 2 bases from V and 8 bases from J, with 18 bases between. CDR1 and CDR2 from the germline V gene are MNHNS and SASEGT. This CDR3 is CASSELGWPGRGYTF. CDR3 in DNA: TGTGCCAGCAGTGAATTGGGCTGGCCAGGGCGGGGCTACACCTTC.

A few counts support this clone. CDR3 protein: CASSDRIDQPQHF. CDR3 bases: TGCGCCAGCAGTGACAGGATCGATCAGCCCCAGCATTTT. The rearrangement joins TRBV10-1 to TRBJ1-5; D ambiguous. The germline CDR1 and CDR2 sequences are WNHNN and SYGVQD (reference sequence). The CDR3 covers 13 residues. Trimming cost V 3 bases and J 5 bases, with 8 bases left between them.

V usage is TRBV2 and J usage is TRBJ2-5; 8 bases fit TRBD1. Trimming at V came to 6 bases and at J to 1 base, leaving 4 bases not matched to a gene. The germline gives CDR1 SNHLY, CDR2 FYNNEI. This CDR3 has 14 amino acids. The CDR3 DNA reads TGTGCCAGCAGCCAAGACAGGGGCCAAGAGACCCAGTACTTC. This translates into CASSQDRGQETQYF. Looking up the rest from reference TRBV2 and TRBJ2-5 gives the full variable domain: EPEVTQTPSHQVTQMGQEVILRCVPISNHLYFYWYRQILGQKVEFLVSFYNNEISEKSEIFDDQFSVERPDGSNFTLKIRSTKLEDSAMYFCASSQDRGQETQYFGPGTRLLVL.

This clone was seen more than once but under ten times. This chain uses TRBV11-2 with TRBJ2-2, with 7 bases matching TRBD1. Germline values: CDR1 SGHAT, CDR2 FQNNGV. With 1 base clipped from V and 2 bases from J, the junction kept 10 bases outside the gene matches. This CDR3 comprises 18 residues. The CDR3 reads CASSLALGTARNTGELFF. CDR3 nucleotides: TGTGCCAGCAGCTTAGCCCTCGGGACAGCTAGAAACACCGGGGAGCTGTTTTTT.

The chain recombines TRBV7-9 with TRBJ2-2; D is perhaps TRBD1 (5 bases). The germline CDR1 and CDR2 sequences are SEHNR and FQNEAQ (reference sequence). Trimming removed 4 bases from V and 0 bases from J, with 12 bases in between. The CDR3 contains 16 residues. The CDR3 nucleotides are TGTGCCAGCAGCTCGGACACGTTCGCGAACACCGGGGAGCTGTTTTTT. It codes for CASSSDTFANTGELFF.

As for this clone: A junction end diverges from the germline sequence, so it may reflect a read error. This rearrangement joins TRBV5-1 to TRBJ2-5; D is ambiguous. Germline CDR1 SGHRS, CDR2 YFSETQ. The length of the CDR3 is 15 residues. CDR3 DNA sequence: TGCGCCAGCAGCTTGGCCGGTTCAGCCCAAGAGGCCCAGTACTTC. Translating it yields CASSLAGSAQEAQYF.

This clone was observed a few times. The V gene is TRBV7-9, the J gene TRBJ2-7; 12 nucleotides align to TRBD1. The CDR3 length is 15 residues. Germline CDR1 is SEHNR and CDR2 is FQNEAQ (reference sequence). V was pared by 0 bases and J by 4 bases, with 1 base of the junction left unmatched. The CDR3 sequence is CASSLAGQGAYEQYF. The CDR3, as DNA: TGTGCCAGCAGCTTAGCGGGACAGGGGGCATACGAGCAGTACTTC.

This clone was counted only a few times. V usage is TRBV11-2 and J usage is TRBJ1-2; D ambiguous. Looked up from germline, CDR1 is SGHAT and CDR2 is FQNNGV. The V gene lost 3 bases and the J gene lost 0 bases, with 11 bases spanning the gap. There are 15 residues in the CDR3. CDR3 in DNA: TGTGCCAGCAGCTTTCGGGGTTTGCCTAACTATGGCTACACCTTC. It encodes CASSFRGLPNYGYTF.

The V and J genes are TRBV6-6 and TRBJ2-7; 10 positions agree with TRBD1. Germline V gives CDR1 MNHNY, CDR2 SVGAGI (reference sequence). Trimming at V came to 2 bases and at J to 1 base, leaving 2 bases not matched to a gene. The CDR3 covers 15 residues. For the CDR3, the DNA is TGTGCCAGCAGTTACGGACAGGGGGTATCCTACGAGCAGTACTTC. It is translated as CASSYGQGVSYEQYF.

This clone was seen only a few times. J is TRBJ2-7 and V is TRBV9; 10 bases are shared with TRBD2. The V segment lost 0 bases and the J segment 7 bases; nucleotides outside the gene matches: 7. The CDR3 is 15 residues long. Germline V lookup: CDR1 SGDLS, CDR2 YYNGEE. The CDR3 bases are TGTGCCAGCAGCGTAGGTTCTAGCGGGAGAGAAGAGCAGTACTTC. Amino acids: CASSVGSSGREEQYF.

V gene TRBV28 combines with J gene TRBJ2-5, with a weak D call TRBD2 (5 bases). This CDR3 comprises 11 residues. The germline V gene encodes CDR1 MDHEN and CDR2 SYDVKM. Trimming shortened V by 8 bases and J by 7 bases, and 11 bases separated the two germline ends. CDR3 protein: CASHTRGTQYF. The CDR3 DNA is TGTGCCAGCCACACCCGGGGGACCCAGTACTTC. Looking up the rest from reference TRBV28 and TRBJ2-5 gives the full variable domain: DVKVTQSSRYLVKRTGEKVFLECVQDMDHENMFWYRQDPGLGLRLIYFSYDVKMKEKGDIPEGYSVSREKKERFSLILESASTNQTSMYLCASHTRGTQYFGPGTRLLVL.